Detailed here is one T cell receptor beta chain. No antigen is known for it. This sample is part of a study of regulatory T cells in long-lasting Graves disease. The sample's time point: newly diagnosed GD, antithyroid drugs for less than 3 months. Isolated PBMC RNA provided the starting material for the TCR library. With iRepertoire HTBI primers and Arm-PCR of CDR3 regions, TCR beta libraries were built. Study processing details: The study identified around 62 TRBV and 14 to 15 TRBJ segments across samples. Each CDR3 protein is one row after TCRdb ran MiXCR on the multiplex PCR reads. The V and J calls come from TCRdb's annotation, not from the publication. The sample shows 250,000 to 300,000 distinct CDR3 sequences, approximately 18% of them seen only once. General study findings and limits: Favoring TRBV28, TRBJ1-2 and TRBJ2-5 was a feature seen in persistent disease. Persistent patients shared about 2,800 public clonotypes among themselves. Newly diagnosed patients shared fewer, at roughly 900.

Germline loops: CDR1 MNHNS, CDR2 SASEGT. This CDR3 contains 12 residues. V lost 5 bases to trimming and J lost 6 bases, with 8 bases between them. This sample also belongs to another study, concerning T cells in Graves' hyperthyroidism and ophthalmopathy. That work states: These patients, aged 18 to 65, had recently diagnosed hyperthyroidism lasting under 2 months.

This TCR derives from a woman younger than 45 with Graves disease. The chain uses TRBV6-1 and TRBJ2-1, with no clear D. Specimen: peripheral blood mononuclear cells (PBMCs), collected at new diagnosis, from a patient treated with antithyroid drugs. This CDR3 reads CASSQLGNEQFF. The CDR3 nucleotides read TGTGCCAGCAGTCAGCTAGGCAATGAGCAGTTCTTC.